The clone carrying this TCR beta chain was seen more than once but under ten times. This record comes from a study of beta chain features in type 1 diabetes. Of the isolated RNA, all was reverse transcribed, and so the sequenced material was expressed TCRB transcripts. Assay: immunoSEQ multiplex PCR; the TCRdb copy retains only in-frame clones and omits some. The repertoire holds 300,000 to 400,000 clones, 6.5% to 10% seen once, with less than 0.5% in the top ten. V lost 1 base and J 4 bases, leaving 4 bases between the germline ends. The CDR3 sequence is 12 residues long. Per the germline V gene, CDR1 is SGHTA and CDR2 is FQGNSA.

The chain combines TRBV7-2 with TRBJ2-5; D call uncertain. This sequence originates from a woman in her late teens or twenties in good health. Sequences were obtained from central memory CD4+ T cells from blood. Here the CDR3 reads CASSLDRETQYF. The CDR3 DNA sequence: TGTGCCAGCAGCTTAGATAGAGAGACCCAGTACTTC.